This T cell receptor (beta chain) was recovered during a study of human T cells and chemical hapten exposure. Study details: Variability of per-sample TCR yields stemmed mainly from small differences in pooled library volume. Study-wide results and limits: TCRs exceeding a frequency of 1 in 1000 stayed unchanged under DPC sensitization.

The time point: healthy volunteer bleed at 6 weeks. The study extracted total RNA from unfractionated whole blood. This clonotype has a count of ten or more. Its antigen is not known. Trimming stripped 4 bases from V and 0 bases from J, with 6 bases between. CDR1 is SGHDN and CDR2 is FVKESK in the germline V gene. The CDR3 contains 14 residues. The study's library attached unique molecular identifiers to single cDNA molecules. As handled by the study authors: Samples contained a median of roughly 96,000 TCRs, with a range of 23,224 to 690,600. TCRdb reprocessed the RACE reads via MiXCR and lists one record per CDR3 protein. None of the V and J calls come from the authors' own analysis; TCRdb made them. The sample has around 47,000 distinct CDR3 sequences, 3% to 4% seen once.

The source material was whole blood. This sequence originates from a human donor in good health. Some clones in this sample may be carry-over from other donors' samples. V usage is TRBV14 and J usage is TRBJ2-2, with no clear D. CDR3 protein: CASSLGPNTGELFF. CDR3 sequence (DNA): TGTGCCAGCAGCCTAGGCCCGAACACCGGGGAGCTGTTTTTT. Looking up the rest from reference TRBV14 and TRBJ2-2 gives the full variable domain: EAGVTQFPSHSVIEKGQTVTLRCDPISGHDNLYWYRRVMGKEIKFLLHFVKESKQDESGMPNNRFLAERTGGTYSTLKVQPAELEDSGVYFCASSLGPNTGELFFGEGSRLTVL.